This T cell receptor beta chain stems from a study of Graves' ophthalmopathy and Graves' hyperthyroidism. Excluded were patients with other autoimmune diseases, uncontrolled infections, pregnancy or lactation. PBMCs were isolated from a 10 ml sample of fresh peripheral blood. Study conclusions and caveats: Most thyroid clonotypes expanded beyond 0.001 frequency were also found in blood.

This clonotype was observed a handful of times. The antigen remains undetermined. Researchers took RNA transcripts and amplified TCR beta CDR3 regions from them. First-round RT-PCR employed HTBI primers, with a second-round multiplex PCR after it. From the multiplex PCR reads, TCRdb called clonotypes with MiXCR, one entry per CDR3 protein. The sample comprises some 370,000 distinct CDR3 sequences, roughly a sixth of which are singletons, and 2.4% rests with the top ten. The sequenced sample consisted of peripheral blood. The receptor comes from an adult woman with stable Graves' hyperthyroidism.

Here the CDR3 reads CASSQRGSPGGDTQYF. The CDR3 region has the DNA TGTGCCAGCAGCCAAAGGGGATCTCCAGGTGGAGATACGCAGTATTTT. V is TRBV14 and J is TRBJ2-3; D is possibly TRBD1 (5 bases). V was trimmed by 2 bases and J by 5 bases, leaving 17 bases between them. CDR1 and CDR2 from the germline V gene are SGHDN and FVKESK. The CDR3 loop spans 16 amino acids.